The entry below gives a single T cell receptor (beta chain) sequence along with its context. Its antigen is not known. The data were taken from a study of cytomegalovirus exposure and HLA in healthy donors. PCR primers comprised 60 Vbeta and 13 Jbeta primers. Produced via immunoSEQ multiplex PCR; TCRdb's table is partial and in-frame only. The sample carries about 160,000 clones, approximately 82% recorded once. After removal of 4 bases from V and 1 base from J, the junction contained 8 bases not matched to a gene. CDR3 length: 16 residues. Germline CDR1 reads SGHDT; CDR2 reads YYEEEE. General study results and limits: Per a prior analysis, the majority of TCR beta V segments were productive roughly 87% or roughly 30% of the time. Later analysis suggested links between common viral pathogens and several top significant clusters. Near-uniform donor sequencing depth was presumed by presence/absence analyses. Listed as cytomegalovirus-associated were roughly 180 TCR beta chains.

The chain combines TRBV5-6 with TRBJ2-4; 7 bases fit TRBD1. The source is a male donor in good health and CMV-seronegative. Sequencing was done on a sample of PBMCs. CDR3 bases: TGTGCCAGCAGCAGCGAGTGGACAGGTGCCAAAAACATTCAGTACTTC. This sequence encodes CASSSEWTGAKNIQYF.